The 2 T cell receptor beta chains below all came from one sample that was sequenced in a study of human T cells and chemical hapten exposure. Time point noted: patch test 3, about 24 weeks after DPC sensitization. Treatment indicated: therapeutic diphenylcyclopropenone sensitization with weekly scalp DPC. TCRdb itself ran the RACE reads through MiXCR, one entry per CDR3 protein. The table lists approximately 110,000 distinct CDR3 sequences, under 40% of them singletons. This specimen was whole blood, taken in connection with sensitization to the hapten diphenylcyclopropenone (DPC). The receptors were sampled from a man aged 35-49 years with alopecia areata. Some clones in this sample may be carry-over from other donors' samples.

This clonotype was seen only a few times. This chain uses TRBV7-9 with TRBJ2-2, with D unclear. This CDR3 has 13 residues. Germline V CDR1 and CDR2: SEHNR, FQNEAQ (reference sequence). With 5 bases removed from V and 8 bases from J, the gap between germline ends came to 12 bases. The DNA of the CDR3 is TGTGCCAGCAGCCCCCAAGGCCGGGGGGAGCTGTTTTTT. Its translation: CASSPQGRGELFF.

The chain uses TRBV5-1 and TRBJ1-2; no clear D. There are 15 residues in the CDR3. Germline lookup yields CDR1 SGHRS and CDR2 YFSETQ. The ends were cut back, 0 bases at V and 1 base at J, with 10 bases in the middle. CDR3 sequence (DNA): TGCGCCAGCAGCTTGGCTTCCATGAGTAACTATGGCTACACCTTC. Translating it yields CASSLASMSNYGYTF. Filled out from reference TRBV5-1 and TRBJ1-2, the complete variable domain reads KAGVTQTPRYLIKTRGQQVTLSCSPISGHRSVSWYQQTPGQGLQFLFEYFSETQRNKGNFPGRFSGRQFSNSRSEMNVSTLELGDSALYLCASSLASMSNYGYTFGSGTRLTVV.